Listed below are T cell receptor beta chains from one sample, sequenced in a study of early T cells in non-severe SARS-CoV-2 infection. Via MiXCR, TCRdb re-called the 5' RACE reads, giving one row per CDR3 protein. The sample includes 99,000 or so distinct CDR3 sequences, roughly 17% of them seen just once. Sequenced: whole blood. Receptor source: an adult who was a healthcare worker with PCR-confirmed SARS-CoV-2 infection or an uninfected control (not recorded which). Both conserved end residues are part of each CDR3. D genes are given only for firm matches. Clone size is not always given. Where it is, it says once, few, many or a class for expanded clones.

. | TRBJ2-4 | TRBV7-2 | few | CASSWQDGSKNIQYF | TGTGCCAGCAGCTGGCAGGACGGGTCCAAAAACATTCAGTACTTC
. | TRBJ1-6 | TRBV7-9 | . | CASSQATSSPLHF | TGTGCCAGCAGCCAGGCTACCTCTTCACCCCTCCACTTT
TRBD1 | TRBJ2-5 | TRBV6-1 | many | CASSEIGTGEGETQYF | TGTGCCAGCAGTGAAATAGGGACAGGGGAAGGAGAGACCCAGTACTTC
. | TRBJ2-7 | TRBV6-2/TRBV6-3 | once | CAISRDGVAREQYF | TGTGCCATCTCAAGGGACGGGGTGGCGCGGGAGCAGTACTTC
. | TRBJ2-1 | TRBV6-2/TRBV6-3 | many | CASSYWARGYNEQFF | TGTGCCAGTAGCTACTGGGCCAGGGGTTACAATGAGCAGTTCTTC
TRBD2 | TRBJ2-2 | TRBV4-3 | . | CASSRAHGRGTGELFF | TGCGCCAGCAGCCGGGCACACGGGAGGGGAACCGGGGAGCTGTTTTTT
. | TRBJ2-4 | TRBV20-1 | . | CSATFSGTSKNIQYF | TGCAGTGCTACCTTCTCCGGGACCAGCAAAAACATTCAGTACTTC
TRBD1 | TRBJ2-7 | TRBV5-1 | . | CASSEQGAYEQYF | TGCGCCAGCAGTGAACAGGGGGCCTACGAGCAGTACTTC
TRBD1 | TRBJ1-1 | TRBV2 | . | CASSRQGEAEAFF | TGTGCCAGCAGTCGTCAGGGGGAGGCTGAAGCTTTCTTT
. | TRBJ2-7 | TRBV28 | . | CASSSPPASAYEQYF | TGTGCCAGCAGTTCCCCCCCGGCTAGCGCCTACGAGCAGTACTTC
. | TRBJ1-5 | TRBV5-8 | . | CASSLRGGGNQPQHF | TGTGCCAGCAGCTTGCGGGGGGGTGGCAATCAGCCCCAGCATTTT
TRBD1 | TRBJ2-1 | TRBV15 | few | CATSRRSTGVGDEQFF | TGTGCCACCAGCAGAAGATCGACAGGGGTCGGGGATGAGCAGTTCTTC
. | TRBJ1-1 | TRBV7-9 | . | CASSLPLTGRSGAFF | TGTGCCAGCAGCTTACCCCTTACAGGGAGATCCGGGGCTTTCTTT
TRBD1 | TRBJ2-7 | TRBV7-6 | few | CASSSRGYEQYF | TGTGCCAGCAGCTCCAGGGGGTACGAGCAGTACTTC
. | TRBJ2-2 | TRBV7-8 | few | CASTSLGPSNTGELFF | TGTGCCAGCACCTCCCTTGGACCTTCGAACACCGGGGAGCTGTTTTTT
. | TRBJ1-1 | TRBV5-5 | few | CASSLYRRNTEAFF | TGTGCCAGCAGCTTGTACAGGAGGAACACTGAAGCTTTCTTT
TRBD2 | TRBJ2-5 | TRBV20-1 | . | CSASTGLAGGTQETQYF | TGCAGTGCTAGCACTGGACTAGCGGGGGGGACGCAAGAGACCCAGTACTTC
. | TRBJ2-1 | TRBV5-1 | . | CASSLANGVEQFF | TGCGCCAGCAGCTTGGCCAACGGGGTCGAGCAGTTCTTC
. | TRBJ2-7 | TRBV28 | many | CASGPFRDGVTYEQYF | TGTGCCAGCGGCCCTTTCCGGGACGGAGTAACCTACGAGCAGTACTTC
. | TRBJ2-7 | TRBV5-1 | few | CASSLSLARYEQYF | TGCGCCAGCAGCTTGAGCCTAGCCAGGTACGAGCAGTACTTC
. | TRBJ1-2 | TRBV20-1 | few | CSAHPGWGTYGYTF | TGCAGTGCTCATCCAGGATGGGGTACCTATGGCTACACCTTC
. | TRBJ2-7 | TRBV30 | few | CAWTRDGSSYEQYF | TGTGCCTGGACCCGCGACGGGAGCTCCTACGAGCAGTACTTC
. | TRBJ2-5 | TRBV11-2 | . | CASSLDWEKTQYF | TGTGCCAGCAGCTTAGATTGGGAAAAGACCCAGTACTTC
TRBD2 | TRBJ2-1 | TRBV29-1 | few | CSVPLLAGALPLAIPYNEQFF | TGCAGCGTCCCTCTGCTAGCGGGAGCACTTCCCCTGGCGATCCCCTACAATGAGCAGTTCTTC
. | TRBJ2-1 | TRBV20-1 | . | CSASAAGEDNEQFF | TGCAGTGCTAGTGCGGCAGGGGAGGACAATGAGCAGTTCTTC
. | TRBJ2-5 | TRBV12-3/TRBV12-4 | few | CASSPPFRGARETQYF | TGTGCCAGCAGTCCGCCCTTTCGAGGGGCCCGGGAGACCCAGTACTTC
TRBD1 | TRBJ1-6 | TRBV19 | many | CASSAGQENNSPLHF | TGTGCCAGTAGTGCGGGACAGGAGAATAATTCACCCCTCCACTTT
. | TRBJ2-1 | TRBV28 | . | CASSLRLGYEQFF | TGTGCCAGCAGTTTAAGATTGGGCTATGAGCAGTTCTTC
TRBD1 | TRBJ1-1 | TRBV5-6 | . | CASTVPGQGNTEAFF | TGTGCCAGCACGGTCCCGGGACAGGGGAACACTGAAGCTTTCTTT
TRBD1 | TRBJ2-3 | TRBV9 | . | CASSVVGRGMDTQYF | TGTGCCAGCAGCGTAGTTGGCAGGGGGATGGATACGCAGTATTTT
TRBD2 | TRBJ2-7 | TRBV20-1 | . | CSAHGTNSYEQYF | TGCAGTGCCCACGGGACTAACTCCTACGAGCAGTACTTC
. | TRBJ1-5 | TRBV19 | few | CASSIEAQVQPQHF | TGTGCCAGTAGTATCGAAGCCCAAGTCCAGCCCCAGCATTTT
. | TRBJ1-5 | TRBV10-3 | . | CAISEYRENQPQHF | TGTGCCATCAGTGAGTACAGGGAGAATCAGCCCCAGCATTTT
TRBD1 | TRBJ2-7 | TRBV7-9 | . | CASSPGQGPNEQYF | TGTGCCAGCAGCCCGGGACAGGGGCCGAACGAGCAGTACTTC
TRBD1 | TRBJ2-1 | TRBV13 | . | CASSLGTGTHEQFF | TGTGCCAGCAGCTTAGGGACAGGGACCCATGAGCAGTTCTTC
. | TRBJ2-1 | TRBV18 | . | CASSPQNGGANEQFF | TGTGCCAGCTCACCCCAGAATGGGGGGGCCAATGAGCAGTTCTTC
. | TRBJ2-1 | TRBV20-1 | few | CSAEVWNEQFF | TGCAGTGCAGAGGTGTGGAATGAGCAGTTCTTC
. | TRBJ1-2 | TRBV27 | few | CASSSPTELRGYTF | TGTGCCAGCAGTTCCCCGACAGAGCTGAGGGGCTACACCTTC
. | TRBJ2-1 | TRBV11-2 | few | CASSLDEGSYNEQFF | TGTGCCAGCAGCTTAGATGAGGGCAGCTACAATGAGCAGTTCTTC
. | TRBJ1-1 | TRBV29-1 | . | CSVAPANTEAFF | TGCAGCGTTGCCCCGGCGAACACTGAAGCTTTCTTT
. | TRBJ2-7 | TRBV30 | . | CAWSAQGKYEQYF | TGTGCCTGGAGTGCCCAGGGGAAATACGAGCAGTACTTC